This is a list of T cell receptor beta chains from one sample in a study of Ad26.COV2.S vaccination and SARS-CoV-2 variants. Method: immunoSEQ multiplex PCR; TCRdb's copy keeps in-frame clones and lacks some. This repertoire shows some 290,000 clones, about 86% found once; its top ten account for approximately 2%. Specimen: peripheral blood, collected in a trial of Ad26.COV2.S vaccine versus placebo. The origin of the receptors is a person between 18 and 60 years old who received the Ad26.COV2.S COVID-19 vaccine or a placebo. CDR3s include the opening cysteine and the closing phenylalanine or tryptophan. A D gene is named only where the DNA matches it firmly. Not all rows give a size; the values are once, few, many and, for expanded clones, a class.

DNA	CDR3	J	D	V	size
TGCGCCAGCAGTGACCGTCCAGGGGATGAGCAGTTCTTC	CASSDRPGDEQFF	TRBJ2-1	-	TRBV10-1	-
TGCGCCAGCAGCCAAGGGGGAGGGTACTACGAGCAGTACTTC	CASSQGGGYYEQYF	TRBJ2-7	TRBD2	TRBV4-3	-
TGTGCCCATCGGGGGGTCCCCGGCGACGCTGTTTTCTTC	CAHRGVPGDAVFF	TRBJ2-1	TRBD2	TRBV2	-
TGTGCCAGCAGCACAGGGGAAGATACGCAGTATTTT	CASSTGEDTQYF	TRBJ2-3	TRBD1	TRBV2	-
TGTGCCTGGAGTCCGAGGAGGGACAGGGGAAGTGAAGCTTTCTTT	CAWSPRRDRGSEAFF	TRBJ1-1	TRBD1	TRBV30	-
TGTGCCAGCAGCTTAGACGCAGGTTTCGGTGGCTACACCTTC	CASSLDAGFGGYTF	TRBJ1-2	-	TRBV7-9	once
TGTGCCACCAGCAGTGGGAGGGGGCCGGGCACCGGGGAGCTGTTTTTT	CATSSGRGPGTGELFF	TRBJ2-2	-	TRBV15	once
TGCGCCAGCAGCTCTATTACGGGGATGGGGAATGAGCAGTTCTTC	CASSSITGMGNEQFF	TRBJ2-1	-	TRBV5-1	-
TGCGCCAGCAGCCATAGCGGGGGGGCTTCAGATACGCAGTATTTT	CASSHSGGASDTQYF	TRBJ2-3	TRBD2	TRBV5-1	-
TGTGCCAGCAACTCCCTAGGGGTTGGCTCGTACCAAGAGACCCAGTACTTC	CASNSLGVGSYQETQYF	TRBJ2-5	-	TRBV7-2	-
TGTGCCAGTAGCGTAAAAGGGGAAGAGACCCAGTACTTC	CASSVKGEETQYF	TRBJ2-5	-	TRBV19	once
TGTGCCAGCTCGAAAGCCCGGGGACAGGGGAAAGAGACCCAGTACTTC	CASSKARGQGKETQYF	TRBJ2-5	TRBD1	TRBV18	-